The count of the clone carrying this T cell receptor (beta chain) is one. This sample was taken from a study of blood T cell repertoires in COVID-19. Study-wide context: Sites across the United States, Italy and Spain contributed samples from acute and convalescent COVID-19. T cells, B-cell-depleted T cells, or PBMCs supplied cDNA or gDNA.

The germline CDR1 and CDR2 sequences are MNHEY and SMNVEV (reference sequence). CDR3 length equals 15 residues. The V and J ends lost 3 bases and 7 bases, in that order; junction bases with no gene match: 8. As originally analysed: Amplified reference gene primers provided the basis for estimating nucleated cell counts. The method was immunoSEQ multiplex PCR; TCRdb's version includes in-frame clones alone and lacks a portion of them. V, J and clone size reflect that table, while D and trimming were determined from the DNA. The repertoire holds fewer than 400,000 clones, with approximately 86% as singletons.

This chain connects TRBV27 to TRBJ2-2, with TRBD1 matching over 7 bases. The sequencing input was peripheral blood. This clonotype was sampled from a human donor in a cohort sampled during active COVID-19. CDR3 DNA sequence: TGTGCCAGCAGTTTGGCGACAGGGCGGGTCGGGGAGCTGTTTTTT. Protein: CASSLATGRVGELFF.